This record looks at one T cell receptor (beta chain) sequence and its context. Its antigen remains unidentified. TCRdb passed the 5' RACE reads through MiXCR, listing each CDR3 protein once. The table records 100,000 to 120,000 distinct CDR3 sequences, about a fifth of them present only once. The data derive from a study of T-cell memory formation after mild COVID-19. General study findings and limits: Clones contracting over day 15 to 85 were CD4/CD8 balanced, with later expanders leaning CD4+.

The sequenced sample consisted of PBMCs or a T cell subset sorted from them (not recorded which). The TCR originated in a young man who had mild COVID-19 (a few samples of this study predate the infection). Cell type and time point are not known.

CDR3 nucleotide sequence: TGTGCCAGCAGCTCCCTAGCGGGGGCCGCCGCCTACGAGCAGTACTTC. Translated, it gives CASSSLAGAAAYEQYF. This chain links TRBV11-2 with TRBJ2-7, with 10 bases fitting TRBD2. The V gene end was trimmed by 4 bases and the J gene end by 2 bases; junction bases not matched to a gene: 8. CDR1 SGHAT and CDR2 FQNNGV come from the germline V gene. CDR3 length: 16 amino acids.